Following are 12 T cell receptor beta chains from one sample sequenced in a study of T cells after yellow fever vaccination. TCRdb re-called the 5' RACE reads with MiXCR, one entry per CDR3 protein. The table shows more than 350,000 distinct CDR3 sequences, with roughly 12% occurring only once. The specimen was PBMCs, collected on the day of the first yellow fever vaccination. Receptors originate from a man aged 18 to 29 who received the YFV17D yellow fever vaccine.

This clonotype was seen more than once but under ten times. The chain carries TRBV23-1 and TRBJ2-7; D unresolved. TRBV23-1 is labeled an ORF, and its function is uncertain. Trimming removed 8 bases at V and 0 bases at J, with 14 bases between. This CDR3 region has 14 residues. The CDR3 DNA reads TGCGCCAGCTTACCCCGGCCTAGCTCCTACGAGCAGTACTTC. Encoded protein: CASLPRPSSYEQYF.

This rearrangement joins TRBV5-1 to TRBJ1-1, with 8 bases fitting TRBD1. CDR3 length: 15 amino acids. Germline loops: CDR1 SGHRS, CDR2 YFSETQ. The CDR3: CASTGTGSMNTEAFF. The CDR3 DNA follows: TGCGCTTCTACCGGGACAGGCAGCATGAACACTGAAGCTTTCTTT.

The CDR3 DNA reads TGTGCCATGGATGTTGTTGTCACTGAAGCTTTCTTT. This sequence encodes CAMDVVVTEAFF. The chain joins TRBV7-9 to TRBJ1-1; D is unclear. Germline CDR1 SEHNR, CDR2 FQNEAQ (reference sequence). V gave up 10 bases and J gave up 4 bases, with 13 bases separating them. This CDR3 has 12 amino acids.

The chain has TRBV29-1 and TRBJ2-3; 7 nucleotides match TRBD2. CDR1 is SQVTM and CDR2 is ANQGSEA in the germline V gene. The CDR3 sequence is 13 residues long. J was trimmed by 6 bases and V by 2 bases; bases with no gene match: 5. The CDR3 region has the DNA TGCAGCGTTGAAAAAACTAGCGCCGATACGCAGTATTTT. This sequence encodes CSVEKTSADTQYF.

This clonotype was picked up many times. The CDR3 DNA sequence: TGTGCCAGCAGCGCGGACAGGCGGTACGAGCAGTACGTC. Its protein is CASSADRRYEQYV. The V call is TRBV9, the J call TRBJ2-7, with TRBD1 identical over 7 bases. Germline CDR1 reads SGDLS; CDR2 reads YYNGEE. V shed 3 bases, J shed 4 bases, and the junction held 4 bases outside the gene matches. This CDR3 has 13 residues.

This clonotype was observed a few times. The chain joins TRBV7-3 to TRBJ1-1, with TRBD1 as a possible D gene (5 bases). Trimming took 11 bases from V and 6 from J, leaving 31 bases between them. This CDR3 is 17 amino acids long. Germline V gene data show CDR1 as SGHTA and CDR2 as FQGTGA. Written as DNA, the CDR3 is TGTGCCCAACAGAGGGTCCATAGAGGAAGCGGGGACTCTGAAGCTTTCTTT. The encoded protein is CAQQRVHRGSGDSEAFF.

In its sample, this clonotype was seen a few times. The chain couples TRBV6-5 to TRBJ2-2; the D is unclear. Trimming shortened V by 2 bases and J by 6 bases, and 10 bases separated the two germline ends. Per the germline V gene, CDR1 is MNHEY and CDR2 is SVGAGI. There are 14 residues in the CDR3. CDR3 bases: TGTGCCAGCAGTTACCGCAGGAGCCCCGGGGAGCTGTTTTTT. It encodes CASSYRRSPGELFF.

This clonotype appeared a few times. The V call is TRBV7-9, the J call TRBJ1-6, with TRBD1 as a possible D gene (5 bases). Germline V CDR1 and CDR2: SEHNR, FQNEAQ (reference sequence). The CDR3 spans 15 residues. V was shortened by 5 bases and J by 7 bases, with 15 bases between the two germline ends. This CDR3 reads CASSPEGRPNSPLHF. CDR3 in DNA: TGTGCCAGCAGCCCCGAGGGACGGCCGAATTCACCCCTCCACTTT.

This clonotype was recorded a few times. The chain combines TRBV18 with TRBJ1-1; unclear D gene. The ends were cut back, 8 bases at V and 1 base at J, with 11 bases in the middle. This CDR3 comprises 13 residues. Germline CDR1 KGHSH, CDR2 LQKENI. DNA for the CDR3: TGTGCCAGCGGCGAGGCAGCGAACACTGAAGCTTTCTTT. Translating gives CASGEAANTEAFF.

This clonotype was recorded a few times. The CDR3 region is CASSSRGHNEQFF. The CDR3 nucleotides read TGTGCCAGCAGTTCCAGGGGGCACAATGAGCAGTTCTTC. The chain is built from TRBV12-3 or TRBV12-4 and TRBJ2-1; 8 nucleotides match TRBD1. The CDR3 consists of 13 residues. Trimming removed 4 bases from V and 5 bases from J; junction bases left unmatched: 1.

V gene TRBV5-1 combines with J gene TRBJ2-5; a possible D gene is TRBD1 (6 bases). This CDR3 comprises 15 residues. V gave up 6 bases and J gave up 0 bases, with 15 bases separating them. Germline lookup yields CDR1 SGHRS and CDR2 YFSETQ. The CDR3 spells CASTPRSGDQETQYF. CDR3 nucleotide sequence: TGCGCCAGCACGCCAAGATCAGGGGACCAAGAGACCCAGTACTTC.

The chain combines TRBV23-1 with TRBJ2-3; D remains unclear. TRBV23-1 is identified as an open reading frame with a role that is uncertain. The CDR3 length is 15 residues. V dropped 2 bases and J dropped 2 bases, with 11 bases sitting between them. CDR3 sequence: CASSQESRDTDTQYF. CDR3 in DNA: TGCGCCAGCAGTCAAGAGTCCCGAGACACAGATACGCAGTATTTT.